This entry lists 2 T cell receptor beta chains sequenced from one sample in a study of post-analysis software for immune sequencing data. Study results and caveats: TRBV5-6, TRBV5-1 and TRBV20-1 were among a few TRBV segments more frequent in patients than controls.

Tagging with unique molecular identifiers was a feature of the TCR beta cDNA libraries. TCRdb fed the PCR reads into MiXCR, producing one record per CDR3 protein. The repertoire includes 820,000 or so distinct CDR3 sequences, roughly 50% of them detected once, and 4.6% sits in the top ten. These receptors lack a known antigen. The sample taken for sequencing was blood. Source of these receptors: a girl aged 5-17 years with multiple sclerosis.

V is TRBV25-1 and J is TRBJ2-7, with TRBD1 identical over 10 bases. V shed 5 bases, J shed 5 bases, and the junction held 9 bases outside the gene matches. Germline V gives CDR1 MGHDK, CDR2 SYGVNS. The CDR3 totals 15 residues. CDR3 in amino acids: CASSWKGQGTNEQYF. The CDR3, as DNA: TGTGCCAGCAGTTGGAAGGGACAGGGGACGAACGAGCAGTACTTC.

The chain couples TRBV7-2 to TRBJ2-7, with 7 bases fitting TRBD1. Germline V lookup: CDR1 SGHTA, CDR2 FQGNSA. The CDR3 is 16 amino acids. V dropped 4 bases and J dropped 9; count of bases not matched to a gene: 18. The CDR3 DNA sequence: TGTGCCAGCAGCTCGTGGACAGGAGGAACTTCTGGACGGCAGTACTTC. Its translation is CASSSWTGGTSGRQYF.